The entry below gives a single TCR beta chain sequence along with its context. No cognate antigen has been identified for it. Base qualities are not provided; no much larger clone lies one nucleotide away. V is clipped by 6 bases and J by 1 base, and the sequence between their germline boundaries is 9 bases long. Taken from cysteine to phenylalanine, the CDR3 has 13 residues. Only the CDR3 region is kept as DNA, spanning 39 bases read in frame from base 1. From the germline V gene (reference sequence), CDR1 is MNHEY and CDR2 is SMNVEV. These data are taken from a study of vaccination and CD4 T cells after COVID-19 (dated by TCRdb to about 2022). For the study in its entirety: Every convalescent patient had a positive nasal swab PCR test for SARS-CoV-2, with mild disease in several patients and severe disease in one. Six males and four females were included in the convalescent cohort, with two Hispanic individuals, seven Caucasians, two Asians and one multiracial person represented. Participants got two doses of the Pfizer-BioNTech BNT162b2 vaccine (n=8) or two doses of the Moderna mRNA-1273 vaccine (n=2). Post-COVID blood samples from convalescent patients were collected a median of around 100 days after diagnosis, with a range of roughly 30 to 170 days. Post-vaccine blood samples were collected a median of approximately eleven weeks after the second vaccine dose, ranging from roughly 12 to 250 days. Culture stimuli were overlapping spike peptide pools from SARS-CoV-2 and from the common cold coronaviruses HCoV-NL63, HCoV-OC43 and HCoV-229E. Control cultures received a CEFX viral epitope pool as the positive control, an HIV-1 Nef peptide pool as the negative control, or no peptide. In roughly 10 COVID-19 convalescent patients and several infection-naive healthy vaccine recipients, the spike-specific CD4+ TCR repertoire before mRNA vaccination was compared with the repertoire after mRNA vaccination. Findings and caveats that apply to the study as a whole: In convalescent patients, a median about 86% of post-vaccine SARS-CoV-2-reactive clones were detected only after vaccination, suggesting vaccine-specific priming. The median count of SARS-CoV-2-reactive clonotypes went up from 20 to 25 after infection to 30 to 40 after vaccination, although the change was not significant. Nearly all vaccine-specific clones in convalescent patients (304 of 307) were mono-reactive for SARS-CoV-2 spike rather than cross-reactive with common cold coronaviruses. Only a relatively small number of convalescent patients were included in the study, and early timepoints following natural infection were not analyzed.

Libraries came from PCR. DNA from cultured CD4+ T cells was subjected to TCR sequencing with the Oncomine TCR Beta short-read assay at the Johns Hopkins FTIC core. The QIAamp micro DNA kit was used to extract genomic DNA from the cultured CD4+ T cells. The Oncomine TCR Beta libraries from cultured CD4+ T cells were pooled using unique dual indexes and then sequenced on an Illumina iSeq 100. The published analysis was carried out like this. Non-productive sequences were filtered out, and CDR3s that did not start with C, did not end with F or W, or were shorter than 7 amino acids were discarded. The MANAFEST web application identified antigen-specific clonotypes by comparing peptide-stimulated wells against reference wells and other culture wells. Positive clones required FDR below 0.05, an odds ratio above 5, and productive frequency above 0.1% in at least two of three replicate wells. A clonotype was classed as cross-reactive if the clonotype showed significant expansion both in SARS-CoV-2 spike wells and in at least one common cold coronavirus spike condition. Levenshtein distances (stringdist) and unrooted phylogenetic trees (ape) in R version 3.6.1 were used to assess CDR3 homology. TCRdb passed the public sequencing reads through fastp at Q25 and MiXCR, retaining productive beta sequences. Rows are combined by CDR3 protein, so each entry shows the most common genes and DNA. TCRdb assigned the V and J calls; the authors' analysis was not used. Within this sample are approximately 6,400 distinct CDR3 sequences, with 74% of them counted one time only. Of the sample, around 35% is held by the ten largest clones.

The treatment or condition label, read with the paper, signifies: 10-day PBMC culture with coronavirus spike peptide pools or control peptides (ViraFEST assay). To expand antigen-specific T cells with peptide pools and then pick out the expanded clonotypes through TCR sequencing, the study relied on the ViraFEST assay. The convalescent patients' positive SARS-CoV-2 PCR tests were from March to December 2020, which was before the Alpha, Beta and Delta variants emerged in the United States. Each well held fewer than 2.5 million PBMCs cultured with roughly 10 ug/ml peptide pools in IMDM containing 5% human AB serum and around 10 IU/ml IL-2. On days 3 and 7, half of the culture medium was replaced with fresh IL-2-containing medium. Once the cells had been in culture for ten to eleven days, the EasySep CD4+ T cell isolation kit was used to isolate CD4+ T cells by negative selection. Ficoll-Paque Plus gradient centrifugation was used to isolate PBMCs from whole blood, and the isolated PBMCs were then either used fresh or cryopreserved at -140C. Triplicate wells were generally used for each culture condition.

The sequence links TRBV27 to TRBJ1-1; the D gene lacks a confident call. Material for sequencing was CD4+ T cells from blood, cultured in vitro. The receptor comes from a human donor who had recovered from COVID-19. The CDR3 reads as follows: CASRAGPNTEAFF. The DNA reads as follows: TGTGCCAGCAGGGCAGGTCCGAACACTGAAGCTTTCTTT.